What follows are 5 T cell receptor beta chains derived from one specimen sequenced in a study of T cell responses to AZD1222 COVID-19 vaccine. Using immunoSEQ multiplex PCR, the repertoire was profiled, and TCRdb retains in-frame clones only, with some absent. The table lists roughly 170,000 clones, roughly 87% of them singletons. Specimen: peripheral blood, collected on day 0 of AZD1222 vaccination. The receptors shown here come from an adult in good health.

The chain uses TRBV10-1 and TRBJ2-7; 7 bases are shared with TRBD2. CDR3 length: 13 amino acids. With V trimmed by 8 bases and J by 5 bases, 9 bases remained unmatched. Germline lookup yields CDR1 WNHNN and CDR2 SYGVQD (reference sequence). CDR3 nucleotides: TGCGCCAGCCCTAGGGAGCGGGGAAACGAGCAGTACTTC. Protein sequence: CASPRERGNEQYF.

The chain combines TRBV7-2 with TRBJ1-2; D unresolved. V gave up 5 bases and J gave up 5 bases, with 12 bases separating them. The CDR3 runs to 13 residues. The V gene's germline CDR1 is SGHTA and CDR2 FQGNSA. The DNA of the CDR3 is TGTGCCAGCAGCCAATCCAGTGGTTATGGCTACACCTTC. This sequence encodes CASSQSSGYGYTF. The whole variable domain, remainder taken from reference TRBV7-2 and TRBJ1-2, is GAGVSQSPSNKVTEKGKDVELRCDPISGHTALYWYRQSLGQGLEFLIYFQGNSAPDKSGLPSDRFSAERTGGSVSTLTIQRTQQEDSAVYLCASSQSSGYGYTFGSGTRLTVV.

CDR3 sequence reads: CASSQRTGMKKLFF. CDR3 DNA sequence: TGCGCCAGCAGCCAAAGGACAGGGATGAAAAAACTGTTTTTT. The rearrangement links TRBV4-1 to TRBJ1-4, with TRBD1 matching over 8 bases. CDR3 length equals 14 residues. Trimming cost V 2 bases and J 9 bases; bases outside gene matches: 5. CDR1 is MGHRA and CDR2 is YSYEKL in the germline V gene.

The chain employs TRBV18 and TRBJ1-6; TRBD1 matches 7 bases. Germline CDR1 reads KGHSH; CDR2 reads LQKENI. The junction had 8 bases not matched to a gene; V was cut back by 6 bases and J by 6 bases. The CDR3 covers 15 residues. In nucleotides, the CDR3 is TGTGCCAGCTCGTCCACGACAGGGACTAATTCACCCCTCCACTTT. Its protein product is CASSSTTGTNSPLHF.

In this sample, this clone turned up once. The chain combines TRBV5-1 with TRBJ2-5, with 7 bases fitting TRBD1. The J segment lost 4 bases and the V segment lost 0 bases, leaving 3 bases of the junction unmatched. CDR3 size: 14 residues. Germline CDR1 and CDR2: SGHRS and YFSETQ. The CDR3 DNA reads as TGCGCCAGCAGCTTGGAGGGGGCGGGAGAGACCCAGTACTTC. Its protein product is CASSLEGAGETQYF.